This T cell receptor beta chain was sequenced in a study of T cells after posttransplantation cyclophosphamide. CDR3 length equals 12 residues. V lost 7 bases to trimming and J lost 5 bases; unmatched junction nucleotides: 4. Looked up from germline, CDR1 is SQVTM and CDR2 is ANQGSEA. Note on this clone: Its antigen is currently unknown.

General observations from the study: Donor CD8+ memory clones often dominated recipient blood repertoires at later times. Recipient CMV seropositivity and CMV reactivation strongly tracked TRB clonality.

Libraries were prepared by immunoSEQ multiplex PCR; TCRdb keeps only in-frame clonotypes and omits some of them. The sample lists 51,000 or so clones, 90% to 95% occurring once. This chain connects TRBV29-1 to TRBJ1-2; 10 positions match TRBD1. The clonotype was recovered from a woman between 25 and 40 years old in good health and a related stem cell transplant donor. The specimen was PBMCs. Here the CDR3 reads CSGGQGGYGYTF. Written as DNA, the CDR3 is TGCAGCGGCGGACAGGGGGGGTATGGCTACACCTTC.